The 2 T cell receptor beta chains below were found in one sample sequenced in a study of neurological immune-mediated disorders. Using its own MiXCR run on the 5' RACE reads, TCRdb lists one record per CDR3 protein. Among approximately 65,000 distinct CDR3 sequences, approximately 3.7% were seen once, and the ten largest hold about 2.4%. Input material: PBMCs. The receptors stem from a man aged 50-60 years with multiple sclerosis.

Many counts were recorded for this clonotype. The chain has TRBV6-5 and TRBJ2-5, with 11 bases fitting TRBD2. The J segment lost 5 bases and the V segment lost 6 bases, leaving 5 bases of the junction unmatched. Germline values: CDR1 MNHEY, CDR2 SVGAGI. This CDR3 spans 14 amino acids. The CDR3 loop reads CASSIAGGRETQYF. The CDR3 region has the DNA TGTGCCAGCAGCATAGCGGGGGGGAGGGAGACCCAGTACTTC.

This clonotype was observed many times. The chain is built from TRBV20-1 and TRBJ1-5, with unresolved D. CDR3 length: 14 amino acids. Germline V gene sequence: CDR1 DFQATT, CDR2 SNEGSKA (reference sequence). V gave up 4 bases and J gave up 3 bases, with 13 bases separating them. The CDR3 loop is CSAMIWGDNQPQHF. Written as DNA, the CDR3 is TGCAGTGCTATGATTTGGGGAGACAATCAGCCCCAGCATTTT.